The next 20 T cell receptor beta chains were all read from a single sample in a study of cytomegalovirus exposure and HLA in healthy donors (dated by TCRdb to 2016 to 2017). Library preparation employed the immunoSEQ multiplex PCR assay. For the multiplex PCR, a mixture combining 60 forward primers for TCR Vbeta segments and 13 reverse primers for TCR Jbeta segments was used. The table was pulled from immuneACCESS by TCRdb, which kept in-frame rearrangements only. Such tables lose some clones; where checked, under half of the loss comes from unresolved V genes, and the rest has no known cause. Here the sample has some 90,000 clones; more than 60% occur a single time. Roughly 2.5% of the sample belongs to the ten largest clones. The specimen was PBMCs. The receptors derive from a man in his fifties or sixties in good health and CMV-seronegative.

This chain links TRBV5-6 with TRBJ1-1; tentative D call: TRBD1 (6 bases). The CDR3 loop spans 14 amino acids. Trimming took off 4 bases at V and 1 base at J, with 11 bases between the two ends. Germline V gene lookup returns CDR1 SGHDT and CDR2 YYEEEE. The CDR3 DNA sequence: TGTGCCAGCAGCATACAGGGAGCGAACACTGAAGCTTTCTTT. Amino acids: CASSIQGANTEAFF.

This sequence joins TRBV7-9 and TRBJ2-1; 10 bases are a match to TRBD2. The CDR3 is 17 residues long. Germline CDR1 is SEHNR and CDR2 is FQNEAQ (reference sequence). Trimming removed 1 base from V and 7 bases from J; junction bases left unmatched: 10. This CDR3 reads CASSLGIAGGSGNEQFF. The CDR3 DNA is TGTGCCAGCAGCTTAGGGATAGCGGGGGGATCGGGGAATGAGCAGTTCTTC. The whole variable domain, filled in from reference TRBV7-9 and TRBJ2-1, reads DTGVSQNPRHKITKRGQNVTFRCDPISEHNRLYWYRQTLGQGPEFLTYFQNEAQLEKSRLLSDRFSAERPKGSFSTLEIQRTEQGDSAMYLCASSLGIAGGSGNEQFFGPGTRLTVL.

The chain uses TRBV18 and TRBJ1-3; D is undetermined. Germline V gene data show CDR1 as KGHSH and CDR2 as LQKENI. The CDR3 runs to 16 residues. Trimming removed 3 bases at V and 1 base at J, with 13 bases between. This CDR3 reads CASSPQQSGSGNTIYF. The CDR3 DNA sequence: TGTGCCAGCTCACCGCAGCAATCAGGATCTGGAAACACCATATATTTT.

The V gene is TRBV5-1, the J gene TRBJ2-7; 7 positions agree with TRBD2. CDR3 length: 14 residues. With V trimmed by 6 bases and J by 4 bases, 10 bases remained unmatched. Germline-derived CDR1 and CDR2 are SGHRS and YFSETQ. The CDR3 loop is CASMSEAGRYEQYF. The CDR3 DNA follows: TGCGCCAGCATGTCCGAAGCGGGGAGATACGAGCAGTACTTC.

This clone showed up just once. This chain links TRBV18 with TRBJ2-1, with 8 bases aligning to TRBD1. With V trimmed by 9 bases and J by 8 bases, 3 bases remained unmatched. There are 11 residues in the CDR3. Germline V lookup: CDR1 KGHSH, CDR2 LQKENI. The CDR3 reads CASAGGYEQFF. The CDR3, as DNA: TGTGCCAGTGCAGGGGGCTATGAGCAGTTCTTC.

For the CDR3, the DNA is TGTGCCAGCAGAGGAGCACAGGGGGCGGGGGATACGCAGTATTTT. As protein: CASRGAQGAGDTQYF. The chain recombines TRBV27 with TRBJ2-3; 9 positions agree with TRBD1. This CDR3 contains 15 residues. Trimming at V came to 6 bases and at J to 6 bases, leaving 10 bases not matched to a gene. In germline, CDR1 is MNHEY, CDR2 SMNVEV (reference sequence).

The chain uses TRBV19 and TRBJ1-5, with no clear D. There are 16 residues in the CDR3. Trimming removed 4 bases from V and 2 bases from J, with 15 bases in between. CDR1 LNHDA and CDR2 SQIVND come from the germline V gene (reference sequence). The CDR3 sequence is CASSTDLPQGNQPQHF. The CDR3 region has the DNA TGTGCCAGTAGTACGGACTTACCTCAGGGCAATCAGCCCCAGCATTTT.

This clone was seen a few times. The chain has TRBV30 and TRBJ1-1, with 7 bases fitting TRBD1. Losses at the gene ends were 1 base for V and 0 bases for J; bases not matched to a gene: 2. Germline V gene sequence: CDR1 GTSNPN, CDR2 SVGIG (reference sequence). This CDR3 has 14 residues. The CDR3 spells CAWSAGQMNTEAFF. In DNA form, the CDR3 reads TGTGCCTGGAGTGCGGGACAGATGAACACTGAAGCTTTCTTT. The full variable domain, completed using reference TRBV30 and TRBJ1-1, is SQTIHQWPATLVQPVGSPLSLECTVEGTSNPNLYWYRQAAGRGLQLLFYSVGIGQISSEVPQNLSASRPQDRQFILSSKKLLLSDSGFYLCAWSAGQMNTEAFFGQGTRLTVV.

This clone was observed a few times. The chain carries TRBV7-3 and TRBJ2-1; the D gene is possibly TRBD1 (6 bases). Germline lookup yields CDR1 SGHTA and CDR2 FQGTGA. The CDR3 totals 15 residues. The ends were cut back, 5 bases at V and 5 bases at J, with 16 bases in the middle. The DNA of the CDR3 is TGTGCCAGCAGCCCTAACGTCCAGGGGAACAATGAGCAGTTCTTC. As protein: CASSPNVQGNNEQFF.

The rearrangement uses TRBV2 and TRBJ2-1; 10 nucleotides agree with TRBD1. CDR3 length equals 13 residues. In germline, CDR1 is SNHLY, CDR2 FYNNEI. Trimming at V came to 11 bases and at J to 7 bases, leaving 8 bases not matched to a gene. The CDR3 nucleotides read TGTGCCGGCCGACAGGGGGCGCGTAATGAGCAGTTCTTC. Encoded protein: CAGRQGARNEQFF.

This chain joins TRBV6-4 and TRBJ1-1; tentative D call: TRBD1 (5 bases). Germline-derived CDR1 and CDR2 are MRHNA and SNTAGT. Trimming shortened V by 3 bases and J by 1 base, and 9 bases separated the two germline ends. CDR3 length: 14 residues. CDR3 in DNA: TGTGCCAGCAGTGATCAGGGAGGGAACACTGAAGCTTTCTTT. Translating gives CASSDQGGNTEAFF.

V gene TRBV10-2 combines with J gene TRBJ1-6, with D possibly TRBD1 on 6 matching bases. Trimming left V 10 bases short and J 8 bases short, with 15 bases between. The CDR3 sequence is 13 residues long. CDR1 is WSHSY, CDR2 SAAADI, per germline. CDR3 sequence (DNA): TGCGCCATCTCGGACAGTCTCGATTCACCCCTCCACTTT. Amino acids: CAISDSLDSPLHF.

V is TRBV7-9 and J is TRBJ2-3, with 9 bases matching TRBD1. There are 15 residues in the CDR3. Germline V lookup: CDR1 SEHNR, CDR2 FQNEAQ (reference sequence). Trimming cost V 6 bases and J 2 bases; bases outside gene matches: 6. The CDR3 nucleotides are TGTGCCAGCAGGGGACAGGGACCCTTCACAGATACGCAGTATTTT. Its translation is CASRGQGPFTDTQYF.

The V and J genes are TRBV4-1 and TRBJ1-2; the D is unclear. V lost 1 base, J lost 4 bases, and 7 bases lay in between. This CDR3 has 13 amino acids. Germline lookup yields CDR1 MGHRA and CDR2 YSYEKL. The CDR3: CASSQVEGYGYTF. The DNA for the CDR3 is TGCGCCAGCAGCCAAGTGGAGGGCTATGGCTACACCTTC.

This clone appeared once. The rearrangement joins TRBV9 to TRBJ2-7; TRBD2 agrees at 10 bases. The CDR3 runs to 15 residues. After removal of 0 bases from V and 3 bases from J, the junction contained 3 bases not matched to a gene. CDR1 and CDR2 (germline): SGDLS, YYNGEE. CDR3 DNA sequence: TGTGCCAGCAGCGTAGCTAGCGGGGGACACTACGAGCAGTACTTC. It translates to CASSVASGGHYEQYF.

DNA for the CDR3: TGTGCCAGCAGCTTGGTCGACAGGGTTTACGAGCAGTACTTC. Its protein is CASSLVDRVYEQYF. The gene calls are TRBV5-5 and TRBJ2-7, with 7 bases lining up with TRBD1. V was clipped by 0 bases and J by 4 bases; unmatched bases: 4. Germline CDR1 and CDR2: SGHKS and YYEKEE (reference sequence). This CDR3 is built from 14 residues.

The CDR3 coding sequence is TGTGCCAGCAGCTTTGACAGGGATGGTGACGAGCAGTACTTC. Protein: CASSFDRDGDEQYF. The chain is built from TRBV7-9 and TRBJ2-7; 7 nucleotides match TRBD1. Germline values: CDR1 SEHNR, CDR2 FQNEAQ (reference sequence). There are 14 residues in the CDR3. Trimming at V came to 3 bases and at J to 5 bases, leaving 7 bases not matched to a gene.

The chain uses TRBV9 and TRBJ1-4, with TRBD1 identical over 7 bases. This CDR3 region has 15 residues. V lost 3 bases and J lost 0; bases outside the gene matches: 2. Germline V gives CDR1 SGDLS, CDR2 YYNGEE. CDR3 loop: CASSGTGATNEKLFF. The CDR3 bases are TGTGCCAGCAGCGGGACAGGAGCAACTAATGAAAAACTGTTTTTT.

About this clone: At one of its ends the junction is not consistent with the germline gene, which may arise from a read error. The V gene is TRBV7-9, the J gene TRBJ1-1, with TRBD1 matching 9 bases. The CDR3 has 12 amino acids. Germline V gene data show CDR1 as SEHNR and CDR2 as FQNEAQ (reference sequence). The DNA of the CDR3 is TGTTCCAGCAGCTCCGGACAGGGGAAAGCTTTCTTT. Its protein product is CSSSSGQGKAFF.

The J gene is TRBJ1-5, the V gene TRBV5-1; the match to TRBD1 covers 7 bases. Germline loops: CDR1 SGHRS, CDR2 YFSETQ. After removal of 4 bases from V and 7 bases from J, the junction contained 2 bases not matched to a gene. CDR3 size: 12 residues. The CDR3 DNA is TGCGCCAGCAGCCCGGACAGGCAGCCCCAGCATTTT. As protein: CASSPDRQPQHF.